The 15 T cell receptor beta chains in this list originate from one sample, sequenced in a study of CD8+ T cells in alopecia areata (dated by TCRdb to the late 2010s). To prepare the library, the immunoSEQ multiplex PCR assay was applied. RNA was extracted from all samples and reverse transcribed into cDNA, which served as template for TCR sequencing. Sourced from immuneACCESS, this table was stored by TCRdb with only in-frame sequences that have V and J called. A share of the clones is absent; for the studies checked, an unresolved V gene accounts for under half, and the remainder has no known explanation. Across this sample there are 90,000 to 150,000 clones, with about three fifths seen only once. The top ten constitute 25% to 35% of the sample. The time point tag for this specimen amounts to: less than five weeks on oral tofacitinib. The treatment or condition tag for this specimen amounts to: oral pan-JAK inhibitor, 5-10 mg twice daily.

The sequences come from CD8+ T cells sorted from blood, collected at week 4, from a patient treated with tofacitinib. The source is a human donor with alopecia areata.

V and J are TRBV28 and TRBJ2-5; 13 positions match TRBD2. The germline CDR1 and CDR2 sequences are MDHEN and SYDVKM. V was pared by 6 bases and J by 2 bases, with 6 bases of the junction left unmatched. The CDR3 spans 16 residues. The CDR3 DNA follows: TGTGCCAGCAGCCTCTCGGGACTAGCGGGGCAAGAGACCCAGTACTTC. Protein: CASSLSGLAGQETQYF.

CDR3 residues: CASSPSGPYEQYF. The CDR3, as DNA: TGTGCCAGCAGCCCTAGCGGGCCCTACGAGCAGTACTTC. J is TRBJ2-7 and V is TRBV7-8; 8 bases match TRBD2. With 5 bases clipped from V and 2 bases from J, the junction kept 2 bases outside the gene matches. CDR1 and CDR2 from the germline V gene are SGHVS and FQNEAQ. This CDR3 is 13 amino acids long. Full variable domain (remainder filled in from reference TRBV7-8 and TRBJ2-7): GAGVSQSPRYKVAKRGQDVALRCDPISGHVSLFWYQQALGQGPEFLTYFQNEAQLDKSGLPSDRFFAERPEGSVSTLKIQRTQQEDSAVYLCASSPSGPYEQYFGPGTRLTVT.

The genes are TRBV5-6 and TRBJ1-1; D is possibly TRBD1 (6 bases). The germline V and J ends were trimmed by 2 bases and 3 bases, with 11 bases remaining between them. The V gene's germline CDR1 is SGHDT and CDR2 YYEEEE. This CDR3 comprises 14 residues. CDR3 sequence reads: CASSFGGADTEAFF. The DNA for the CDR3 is TGTGCCAGCAGCTTCGGGGGCGCGGACACTGAAGCTTTCTTT.

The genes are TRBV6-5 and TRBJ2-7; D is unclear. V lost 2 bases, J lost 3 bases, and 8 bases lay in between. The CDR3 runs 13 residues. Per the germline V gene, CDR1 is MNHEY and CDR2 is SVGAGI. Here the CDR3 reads CASSYRQDYEQYF. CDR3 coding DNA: TGTGCCAGCAGTTACCGGCAAGACTACGAGCAGTACTTC.

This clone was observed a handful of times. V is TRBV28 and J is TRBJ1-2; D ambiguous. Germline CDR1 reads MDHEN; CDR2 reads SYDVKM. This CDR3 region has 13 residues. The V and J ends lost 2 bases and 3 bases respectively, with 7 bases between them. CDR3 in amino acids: CASSLRVDYGYTF. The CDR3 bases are TGTGCCAGCAGTTTACGAGTGGACTATGGCTACACCTTC.

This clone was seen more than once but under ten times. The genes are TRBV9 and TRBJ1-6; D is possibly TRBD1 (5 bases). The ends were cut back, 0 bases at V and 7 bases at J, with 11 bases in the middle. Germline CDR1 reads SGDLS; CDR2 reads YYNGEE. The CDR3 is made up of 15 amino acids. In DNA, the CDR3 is TGTGCCAGCAGCGTAGTGGGGGACGGGAATTCACCCCTCCACTTT. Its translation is CASSVVGDGNSPLHF.

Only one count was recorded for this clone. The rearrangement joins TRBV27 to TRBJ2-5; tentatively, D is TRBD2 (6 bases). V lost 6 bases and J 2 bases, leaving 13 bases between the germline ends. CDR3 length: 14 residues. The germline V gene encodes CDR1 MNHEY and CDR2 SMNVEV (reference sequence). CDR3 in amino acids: CASRVASAQETQYF. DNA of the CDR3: TGTGCCAGCAGAGTTGCTAGCGCACAAGAGACCCAGTACTTC.

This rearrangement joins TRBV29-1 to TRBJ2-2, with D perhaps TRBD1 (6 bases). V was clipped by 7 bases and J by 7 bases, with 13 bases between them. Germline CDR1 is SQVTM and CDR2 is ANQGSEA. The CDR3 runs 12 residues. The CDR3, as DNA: TGCAGCGCGCGACAGGAAGGCGGGGAGCTGTTTTTT. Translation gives CSARQEGGELFF.

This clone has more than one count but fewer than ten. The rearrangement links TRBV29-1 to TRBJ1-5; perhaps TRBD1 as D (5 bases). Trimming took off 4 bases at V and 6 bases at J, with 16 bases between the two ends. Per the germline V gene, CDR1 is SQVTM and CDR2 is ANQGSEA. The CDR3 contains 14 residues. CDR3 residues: CSVVLQEIGQPQHF. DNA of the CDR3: TGCAGCGTTGTGCTACAGGAGATCGGTCAGCCCCAGCATTTT.

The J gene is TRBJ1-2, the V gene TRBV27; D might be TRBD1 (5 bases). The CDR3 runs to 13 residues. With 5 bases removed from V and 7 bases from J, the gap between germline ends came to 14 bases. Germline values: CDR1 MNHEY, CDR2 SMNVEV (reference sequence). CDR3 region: CASSPQGQRGYTF. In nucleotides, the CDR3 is TGTGCCAGCAGTCCTCAGGGCCAACGTGGCTACACCTTC.

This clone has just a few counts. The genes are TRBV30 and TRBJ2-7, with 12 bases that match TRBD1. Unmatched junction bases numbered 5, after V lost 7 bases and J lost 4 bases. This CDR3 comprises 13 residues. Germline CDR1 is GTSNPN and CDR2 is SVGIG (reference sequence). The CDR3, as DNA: TGTGCCTTATGGGACAGGGGGCGTTACGAGCAGTACTTC. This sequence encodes CALWDRGRYEQYF.

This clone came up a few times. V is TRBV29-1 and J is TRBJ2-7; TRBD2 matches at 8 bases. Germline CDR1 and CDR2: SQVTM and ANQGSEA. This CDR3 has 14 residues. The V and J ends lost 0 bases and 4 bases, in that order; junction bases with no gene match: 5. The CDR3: CSVEDSGASYEQYF. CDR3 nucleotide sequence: TGCAGCGTTGAAGATAGCGGGGCTAGTTACGAGCAGTACTTC.

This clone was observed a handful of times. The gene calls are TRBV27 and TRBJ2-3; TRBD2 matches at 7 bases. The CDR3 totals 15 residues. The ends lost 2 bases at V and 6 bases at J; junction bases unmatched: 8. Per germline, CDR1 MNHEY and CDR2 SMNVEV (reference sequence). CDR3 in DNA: TGTGCCAGCAGTTTAGCCGAGCGGGGCTGGGATACGCAGTATTTT. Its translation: CASSLAERGWDTQYF.

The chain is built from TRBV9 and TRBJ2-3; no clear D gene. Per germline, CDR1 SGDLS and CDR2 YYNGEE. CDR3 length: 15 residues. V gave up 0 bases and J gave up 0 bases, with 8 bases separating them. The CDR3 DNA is TGTGCCAGCAGCGTAGGGACGGAGAGCACAGATACGCAGTATTTT. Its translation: CASSVGTESTDTQYF.

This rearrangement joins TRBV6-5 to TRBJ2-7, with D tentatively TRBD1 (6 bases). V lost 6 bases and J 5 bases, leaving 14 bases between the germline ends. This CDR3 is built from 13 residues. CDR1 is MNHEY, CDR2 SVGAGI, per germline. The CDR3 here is CASRPQGIDEQYF. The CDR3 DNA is TGTGCCAGCAGGCCTCAGGGGATCGACGAGCAGTACTTC.